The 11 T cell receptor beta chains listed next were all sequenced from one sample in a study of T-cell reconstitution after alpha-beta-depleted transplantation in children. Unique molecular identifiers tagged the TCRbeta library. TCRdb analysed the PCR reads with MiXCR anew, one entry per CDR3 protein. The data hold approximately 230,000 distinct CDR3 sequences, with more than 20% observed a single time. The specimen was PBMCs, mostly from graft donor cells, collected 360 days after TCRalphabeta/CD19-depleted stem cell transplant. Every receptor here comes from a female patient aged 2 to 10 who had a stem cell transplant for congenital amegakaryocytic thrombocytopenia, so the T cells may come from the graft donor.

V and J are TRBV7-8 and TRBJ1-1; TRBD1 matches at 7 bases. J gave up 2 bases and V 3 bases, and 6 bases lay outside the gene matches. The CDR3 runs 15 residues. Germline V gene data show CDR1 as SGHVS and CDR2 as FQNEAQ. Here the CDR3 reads CASSLGQTANTEAFF. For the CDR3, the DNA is TGTGCCAGCAGCTTGGGACAGACAGCAAACACTGAAGCTTTCTTT.

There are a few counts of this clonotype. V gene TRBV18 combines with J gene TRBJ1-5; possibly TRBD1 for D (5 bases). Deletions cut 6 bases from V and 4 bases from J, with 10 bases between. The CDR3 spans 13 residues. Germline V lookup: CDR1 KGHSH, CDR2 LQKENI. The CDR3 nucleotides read TGTGCCAGCTCGACAGCGATGAATCAGCCCCAGCATTTT. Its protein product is CASSTAMNQPQHF.

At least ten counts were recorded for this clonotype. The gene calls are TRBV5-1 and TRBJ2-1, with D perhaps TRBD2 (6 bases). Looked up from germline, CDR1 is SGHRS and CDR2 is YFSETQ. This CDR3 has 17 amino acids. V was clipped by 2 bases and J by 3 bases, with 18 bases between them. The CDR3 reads CASSFPLGGSRYNEQFF. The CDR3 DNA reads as TGCGCCAGCAGCTTCCCCCTTGGAGGGAGTCGCTACAATGAGCAGTTCTTC.

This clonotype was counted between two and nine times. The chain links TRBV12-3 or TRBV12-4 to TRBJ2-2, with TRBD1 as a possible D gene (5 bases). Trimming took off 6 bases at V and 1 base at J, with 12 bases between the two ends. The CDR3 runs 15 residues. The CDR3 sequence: CASSHVGENTGELFF. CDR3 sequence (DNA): TGTGCCAGCAGCCACGTAGGGGAGAACACCGGGGAGCTGTTTTTT.

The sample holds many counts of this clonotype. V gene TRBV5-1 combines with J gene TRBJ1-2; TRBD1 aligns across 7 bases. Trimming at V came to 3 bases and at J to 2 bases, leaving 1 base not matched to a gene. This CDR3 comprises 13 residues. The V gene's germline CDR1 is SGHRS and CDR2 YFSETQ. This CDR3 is CASSSTGNYGYTF. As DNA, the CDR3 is TGCGCCAGCAGCTCGACAGGGAACTATGGCTACACCTTC.

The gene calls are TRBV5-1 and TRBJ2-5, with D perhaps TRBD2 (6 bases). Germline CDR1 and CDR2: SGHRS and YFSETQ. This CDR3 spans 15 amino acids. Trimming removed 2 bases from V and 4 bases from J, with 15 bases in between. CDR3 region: CASSFEAGSVETQYF. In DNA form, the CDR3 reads TGCGCCAGCAGCTTCGAGGCGGGGTCGGTAGAGACCCAGTACTTC.

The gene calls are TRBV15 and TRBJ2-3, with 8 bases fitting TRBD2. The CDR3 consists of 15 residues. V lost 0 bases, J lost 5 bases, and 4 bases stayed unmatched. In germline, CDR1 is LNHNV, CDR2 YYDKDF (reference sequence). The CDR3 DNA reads TGTGCCACCAGCAGAGAGCGGGGGGAAATAGATACGCAGTATTTT. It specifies CATSRERGEIDTQYF.

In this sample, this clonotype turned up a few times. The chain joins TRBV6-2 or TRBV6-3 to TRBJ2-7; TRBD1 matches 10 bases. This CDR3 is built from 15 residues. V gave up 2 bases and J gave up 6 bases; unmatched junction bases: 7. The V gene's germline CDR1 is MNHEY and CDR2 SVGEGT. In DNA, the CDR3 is TGTGCCAGCAGTTACGGCCGGGGGACAGGGGTCGAGCAGTACTTC. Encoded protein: CASSYGRGTGVEQYF.

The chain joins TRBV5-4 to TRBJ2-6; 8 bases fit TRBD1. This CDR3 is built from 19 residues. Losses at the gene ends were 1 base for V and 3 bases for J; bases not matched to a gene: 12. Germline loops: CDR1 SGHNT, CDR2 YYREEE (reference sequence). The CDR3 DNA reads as TGTGCCAGCAGCTTGTTCCCGGGCAGGGGGCGCTTTGGGGCCAACGTCCTGACTTTC. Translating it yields CASSLFPGRGRFGANVLTF.

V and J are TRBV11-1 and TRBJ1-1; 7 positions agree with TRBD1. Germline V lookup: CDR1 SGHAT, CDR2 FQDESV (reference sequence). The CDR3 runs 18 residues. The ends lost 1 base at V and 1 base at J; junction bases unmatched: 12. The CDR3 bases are TGTGCCAGCAGCTTAGTAGGTCCGGGACAGCATAAGAACACTGAAGCTTTCTTT. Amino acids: CASSLVGPGQHKNTEAFF.

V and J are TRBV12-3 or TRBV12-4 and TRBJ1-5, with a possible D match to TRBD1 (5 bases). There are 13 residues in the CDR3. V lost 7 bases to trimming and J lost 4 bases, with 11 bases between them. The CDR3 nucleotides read TGTGCCAGCACCATGGGACGGAATCAGCCCCAGCATTTT. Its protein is CASTMGRNQPQHF.